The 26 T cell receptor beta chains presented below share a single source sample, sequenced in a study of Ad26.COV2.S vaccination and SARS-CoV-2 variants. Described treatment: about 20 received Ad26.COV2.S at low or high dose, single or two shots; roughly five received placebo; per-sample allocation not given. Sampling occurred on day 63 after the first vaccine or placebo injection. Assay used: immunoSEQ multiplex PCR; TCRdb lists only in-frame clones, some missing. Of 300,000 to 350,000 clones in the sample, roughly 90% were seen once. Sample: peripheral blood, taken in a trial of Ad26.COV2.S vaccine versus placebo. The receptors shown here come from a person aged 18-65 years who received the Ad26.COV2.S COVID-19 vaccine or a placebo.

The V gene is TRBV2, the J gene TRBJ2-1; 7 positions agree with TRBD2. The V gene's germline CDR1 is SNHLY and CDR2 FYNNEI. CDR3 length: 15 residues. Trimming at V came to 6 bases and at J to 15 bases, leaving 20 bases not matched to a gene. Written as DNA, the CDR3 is TGTGCCAGCAGCTGGGGCTTCAAACCGGGACTATCCCTGTTCTTC. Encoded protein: CASSWGFKPGLSLFF.

CDR3: CATSTDQGGTDTQYF. The CDR3 DNA sequence: TGTGCCACCAGCACGGACCAGGGAGGCACAGATACGCAGTATTTT. The gene calls are TRBV24-1 and TRBJ2-3; D tentatively fits TRBD1 or TRBD2 (5 bases each). This CDR3 region has 15 residues. Germline V CDR1 and CDR2: KGHDR, SFDVKD. V was pared by 7 bases and J by 1 base, with 14 bases between.

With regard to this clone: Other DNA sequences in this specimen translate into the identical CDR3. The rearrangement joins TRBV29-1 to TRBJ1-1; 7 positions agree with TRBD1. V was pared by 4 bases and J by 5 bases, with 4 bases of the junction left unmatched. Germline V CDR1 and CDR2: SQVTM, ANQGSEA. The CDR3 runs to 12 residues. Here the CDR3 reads CSVGGGDTEAFF. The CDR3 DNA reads TGCAGCGTTGGAGGGGGCGATACTGAAGCTTTCTTT.

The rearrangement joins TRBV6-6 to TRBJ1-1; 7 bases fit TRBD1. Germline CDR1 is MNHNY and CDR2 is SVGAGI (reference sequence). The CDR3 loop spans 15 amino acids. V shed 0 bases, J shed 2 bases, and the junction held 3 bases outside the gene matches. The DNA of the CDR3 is TGTGCCAGCAGTTACTCGCACAGGGGAAACACTGAAGCTTTCTTT. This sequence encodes CASSYSHRGNTEAFF.

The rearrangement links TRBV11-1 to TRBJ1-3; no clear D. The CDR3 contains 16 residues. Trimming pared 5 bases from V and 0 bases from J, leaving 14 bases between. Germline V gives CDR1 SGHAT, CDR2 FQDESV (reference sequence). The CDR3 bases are TGTGCCAGCAGCCTCCTGTCGTCACACTCTGGAAACACCATATATTTT. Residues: CASSLLSSHSGNTIYF.

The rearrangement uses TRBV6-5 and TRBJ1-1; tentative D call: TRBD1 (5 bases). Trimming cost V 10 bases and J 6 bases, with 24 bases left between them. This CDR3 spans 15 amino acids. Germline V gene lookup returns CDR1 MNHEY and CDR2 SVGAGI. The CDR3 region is CATLDRQTARAEAFF. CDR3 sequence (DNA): TGTGCCACCCTCGATAGACAGACCGCCCGGGCTGAAGCTTTCTTT.

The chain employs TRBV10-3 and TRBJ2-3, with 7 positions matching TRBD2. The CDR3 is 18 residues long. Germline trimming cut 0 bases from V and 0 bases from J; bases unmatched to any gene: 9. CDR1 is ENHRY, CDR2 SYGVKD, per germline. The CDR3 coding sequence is TGTGCCATCAGTGAGTCATCTAGCGGCCCCACTAGCACAGATACGCAGTATTTT. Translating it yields CAISESSSGPTSTDTQYF.

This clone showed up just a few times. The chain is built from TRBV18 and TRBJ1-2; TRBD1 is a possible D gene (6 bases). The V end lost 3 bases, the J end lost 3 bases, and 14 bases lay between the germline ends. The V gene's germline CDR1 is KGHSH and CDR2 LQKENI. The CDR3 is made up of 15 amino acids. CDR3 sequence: CASSPDPGHHYGYTF. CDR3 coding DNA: TGTGCCAGCTCACCTGACCCGGGACACCACTATGGCTACACCTTC.

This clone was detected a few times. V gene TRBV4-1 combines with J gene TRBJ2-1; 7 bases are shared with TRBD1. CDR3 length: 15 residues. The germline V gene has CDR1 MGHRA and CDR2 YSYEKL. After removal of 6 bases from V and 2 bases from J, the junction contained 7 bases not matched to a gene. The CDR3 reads CASRPTGSAYNEQFF. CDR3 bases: TGCGCCAGCAGGCCGACAGGGTCTGCCTACAATGAGCAGTTCTTC.

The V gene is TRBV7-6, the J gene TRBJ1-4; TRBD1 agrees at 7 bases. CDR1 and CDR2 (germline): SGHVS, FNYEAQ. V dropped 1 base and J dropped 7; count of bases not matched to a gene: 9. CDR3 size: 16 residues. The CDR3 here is CASSLVYPGGSEKLFF. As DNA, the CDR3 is TGTGCCAGCAGCTTAGTTTATCCAGGGGGAAGTGAAAAACTGTTTTTT.

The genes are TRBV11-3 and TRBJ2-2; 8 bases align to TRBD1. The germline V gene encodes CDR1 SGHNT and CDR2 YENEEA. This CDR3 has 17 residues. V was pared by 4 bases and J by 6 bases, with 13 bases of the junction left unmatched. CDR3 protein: CASSSLVGTGLSGELFF. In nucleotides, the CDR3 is TGTGCCAGCAGCTCCCTGGTCGGGACAGGTTTATCCGGGGAGCTGTTTTTT.

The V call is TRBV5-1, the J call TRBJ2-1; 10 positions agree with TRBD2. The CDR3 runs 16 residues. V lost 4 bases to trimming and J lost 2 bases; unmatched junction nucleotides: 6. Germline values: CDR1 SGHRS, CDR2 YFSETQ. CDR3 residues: CASSPGTSGTYNEQFF. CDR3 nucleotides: TGCGCCAGCAGCCCGGGAACTAGCGGGACCTACAATGAGCAGTTCTTC.

The CDR3, as DNA: TGTGCCAGCAGCTTAAGACTAGCGGGTCCTACAGATACGCAGTATTTT. Residues: CASSLRLAGPTDTQYF. The chain has TRBV7-2 and TRBJ2-3; 10 nucleotides match TRBD2. Germline CDR1 reads SGHTA; CDR2 reads FQGNSA. This CDR3 is 16 amino acids long. J was trimmed by 3 bases and V by 2 bases; bases with no gene match: 5.

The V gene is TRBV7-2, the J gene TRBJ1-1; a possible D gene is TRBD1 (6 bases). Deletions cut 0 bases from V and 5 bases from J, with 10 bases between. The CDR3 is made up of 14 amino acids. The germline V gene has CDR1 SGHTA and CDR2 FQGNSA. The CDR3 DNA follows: TGTGCCAGCAGCTTAGCGGACAGTAGGACTGAAGCTTTCTTT. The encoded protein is CASSLADSRTEAFF.

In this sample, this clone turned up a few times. The CDR3 is CASSLLEGNQPQHF. For the CDR3, the DNA is TGTGCCAGCAGCTTATTAGAGGGCAATCAGCCCCAGCATTTT. The chain is built from TRBV7-2 and TRBJ1-5; D not certain. Germline assignment: CDR1 SGHTA and CDR2 FQGNSA. V gave up 2 bases and J gave up 2 bases, with 7 bases separating them. The CDR3 is made up of 14 amino acids.

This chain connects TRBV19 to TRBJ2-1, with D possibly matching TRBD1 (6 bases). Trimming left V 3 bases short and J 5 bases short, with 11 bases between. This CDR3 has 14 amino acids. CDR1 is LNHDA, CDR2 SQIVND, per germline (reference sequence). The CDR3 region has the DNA TGTGCCAGTAGTATGATGGGGACAAACAATGAGCAGTTCTTC. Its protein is CASSMMGTNNEQFF. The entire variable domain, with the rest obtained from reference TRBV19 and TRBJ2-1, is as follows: DGGITQSPKYLFRKEGQNVTLSCEQNLNHDAMYWYRQDPGQGLRLIYYSQIVNDFQKGDIAEGYSVSREKKESFPLTVTSAQKNPTAFYLCASSMMGTNNEQFFGPGTRLTVL.

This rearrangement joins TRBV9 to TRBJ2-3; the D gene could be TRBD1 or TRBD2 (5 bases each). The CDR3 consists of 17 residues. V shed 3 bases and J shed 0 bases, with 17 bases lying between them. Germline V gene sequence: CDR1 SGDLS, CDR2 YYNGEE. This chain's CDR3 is CASSERAGAPSTDTQYF. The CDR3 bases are TGTGCCAGCAGCGAGCGAGCCGGGGCCCCTAGCACAGATACGCAGTATTTT.

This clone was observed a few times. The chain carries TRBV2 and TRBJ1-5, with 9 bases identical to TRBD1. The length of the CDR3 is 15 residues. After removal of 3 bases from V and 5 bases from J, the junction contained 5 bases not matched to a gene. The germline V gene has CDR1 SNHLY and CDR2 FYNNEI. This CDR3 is CASSEDRGRYQPQHF. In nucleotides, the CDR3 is TGTGCCAGCAGTGAGGACAGGGGACGATATCAGCCCCAGCATTTT.

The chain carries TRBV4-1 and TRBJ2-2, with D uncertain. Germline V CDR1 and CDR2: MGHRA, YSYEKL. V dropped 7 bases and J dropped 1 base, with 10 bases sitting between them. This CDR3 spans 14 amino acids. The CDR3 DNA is TGCGCCAGCACACCATTAGGGAACACCGGGGAGCTGTTTTTT. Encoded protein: CASTPLGNTGELFF.

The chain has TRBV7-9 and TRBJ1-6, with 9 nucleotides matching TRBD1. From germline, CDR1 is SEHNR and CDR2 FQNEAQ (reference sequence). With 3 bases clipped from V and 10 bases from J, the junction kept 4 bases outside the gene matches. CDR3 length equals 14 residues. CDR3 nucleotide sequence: TGTGCCAGCAGCTTGGGGACAGGGCAATCACCCCTCCACTTT. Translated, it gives CASSLGTGQSPLHF.

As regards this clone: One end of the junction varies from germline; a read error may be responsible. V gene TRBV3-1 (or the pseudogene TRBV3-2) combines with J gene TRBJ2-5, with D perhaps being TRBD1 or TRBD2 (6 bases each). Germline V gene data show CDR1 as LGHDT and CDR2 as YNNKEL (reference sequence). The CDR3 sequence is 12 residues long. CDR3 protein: CASSQESAGEDF. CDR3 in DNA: TGTGCCAGCAGCCAAGAATCGGCAGGGGAGGACTTC.

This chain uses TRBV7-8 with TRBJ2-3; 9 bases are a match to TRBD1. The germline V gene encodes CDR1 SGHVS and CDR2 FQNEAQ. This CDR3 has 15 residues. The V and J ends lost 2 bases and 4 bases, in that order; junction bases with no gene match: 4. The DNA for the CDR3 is TGTGCCAGCAGCTTAAGTACAGGGGGCGCAGATACGCAGTATTTT. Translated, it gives CASSLSTGGADTQYF.

For the CDR3, the DNA is TGTGCCAGCAGAAAAGACAGGAACGGAAACACCATATATTTT. Translating it yields CASRKDRNGNTIYF. V usage is TRBV2 and J usage is TRBJ1-3; weak D call: TRBD1 (6 bases). Germline V CDR1 and CDR2: SNHLY, FYNNEI. This CDR3 is built from 14 residues. The V gene lost 6 bases and the J gene lost 4 bases, with 13 bases spanning the gap.

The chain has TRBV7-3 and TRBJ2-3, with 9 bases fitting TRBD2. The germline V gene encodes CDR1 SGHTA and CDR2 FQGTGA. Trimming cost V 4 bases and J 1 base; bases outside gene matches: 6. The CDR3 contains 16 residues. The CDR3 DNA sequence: TGTGCCAGCAGCTCCGGGACTAGCCGCCGCACAGATACGCAGTATTTT. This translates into CASSSGTSRRTDTQYF. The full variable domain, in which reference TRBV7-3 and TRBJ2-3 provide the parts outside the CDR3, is GAGVSQTPSNKVTEKGKYVELRCDPISGHTALYWYRQSLGQGPEFLIYFQGTGAADDSGLPNDRFFAVRPEGSVSTLKIQRTERGDSAVYLCASSSGTSRRTDTQYFGPGTRLTVL.

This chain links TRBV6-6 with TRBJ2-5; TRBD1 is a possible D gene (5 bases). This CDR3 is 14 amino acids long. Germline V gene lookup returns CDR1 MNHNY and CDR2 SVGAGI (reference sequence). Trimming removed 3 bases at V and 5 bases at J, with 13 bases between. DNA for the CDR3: TGTGCCAGCAGTTATGAAGGGGCCAGGGAGACCCAGTACTTC. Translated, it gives CASSYEGARETQYF.

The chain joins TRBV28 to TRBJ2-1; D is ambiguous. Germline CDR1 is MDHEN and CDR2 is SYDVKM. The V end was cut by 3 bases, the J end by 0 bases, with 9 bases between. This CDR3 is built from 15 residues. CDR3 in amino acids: CASSFAGDSYNEQFF. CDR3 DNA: TGTGCCAGCAGTTTTGCCGGAGACTCCTACAATGAGCAGTTCTTC.